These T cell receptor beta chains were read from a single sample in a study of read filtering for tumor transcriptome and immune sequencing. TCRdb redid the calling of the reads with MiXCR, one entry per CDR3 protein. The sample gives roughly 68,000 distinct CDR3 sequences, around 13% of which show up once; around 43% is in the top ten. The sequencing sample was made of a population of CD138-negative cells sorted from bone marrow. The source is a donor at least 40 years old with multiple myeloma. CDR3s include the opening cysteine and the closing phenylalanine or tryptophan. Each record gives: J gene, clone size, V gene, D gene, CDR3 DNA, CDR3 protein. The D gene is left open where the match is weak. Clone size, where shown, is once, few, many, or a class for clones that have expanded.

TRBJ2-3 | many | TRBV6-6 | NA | TGTGCCAGCAGTTACCTCTCATCCCCTAGCACAGATACGCAGTATTTT | CASSYLSSPSTDTQYF
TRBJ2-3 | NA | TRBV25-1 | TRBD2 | TGTGCCAGCAGGGGACTAGCGGGATCATCAGATACGCAGTATTTT | CASRGLAGSSDTQYF
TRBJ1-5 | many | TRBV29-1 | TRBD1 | TGCAGCGGGACGATAGGACAGGGGATGGGTCAGCCCCAGCATTTT | CSGTIGQGMGQPQHF
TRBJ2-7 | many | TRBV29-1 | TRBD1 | TGCAGCGTTAGGAACCGGGACAGGGTTAACGAGCAGTACTTC | CSVRNRDRVNEQYF
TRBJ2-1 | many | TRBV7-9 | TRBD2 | TGTGCCAGCAGCCGGGGGGATGAGCAGTTCTTC | CASSRGDEQFF
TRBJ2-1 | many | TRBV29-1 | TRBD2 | TGCAGCGTTGATTTGGGAGCGGGATATGTATTATCCAATGAGCAGTTCTTC | CSVDLGAGYVLSNEQFF
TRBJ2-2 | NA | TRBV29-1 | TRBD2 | TGCAGCGTTGAAGAGGGGAAGGGAGGGGACACCGGGGAGCTGTTTTTT | CSVEEGKGGDTGELFF
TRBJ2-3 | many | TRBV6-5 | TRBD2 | TGTGCCAGCAGCCGTGGACTAGTGGCAGATACGCAGTATTTT | CASSRGLVADTQYF
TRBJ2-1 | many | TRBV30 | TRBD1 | TGTGCCTGGAGCCTGACAGGGAGCAATGAGCAGTTCTTC | CAWSLTGSNEQFF
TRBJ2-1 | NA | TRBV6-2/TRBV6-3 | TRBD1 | TGTGCCAGCAGTTACCCGACAGGGGAAATTTCAGGTAGATACAATGAGCAGTTCTTC | CASSYPTGEISGRYNEQFF